This entry describes one TCR beta chain. This clonotype was found many times. Its antigen has not been determined. No base quality values were provided; no much bigger clone lies one nucleotide off. The sample originates from a study of T cells in Graves' hyperthyroidism and ophthalmopathy (dated by TCRdb to about 2019). Regarding the complete study: Peripheral blood was collected at initial diagnosis, before any treatment. A discovery cohort of about a hundred patients, about 40 with Graves' ophthalmopathy and roughly 59 with stable Graves' hyperthyroidism, was used to find distinguishing TCR V-J signatures. An independent validation cohort of 18 to 20 hyperthyroidism patients and about 15 patients who later progressed to ophthalmopathy tested prospective prediction of ophthalmopathy. The approximately 90 discovery patients were randomly split 7:3 into training and test sets. The study also compared thyroid tissue and blood T-cell repertoires from five or six Graves' hyperthyroidism patients. Once sampling was done, hyperthyroidism patients were given methimazole at a starting dose of 30 mg daily, whereas ophthalmopathy patients were given high-dose intravenous methylprednisolone. The paper reports TCR Vbeta CDR3 sequencing of roughly 140 peripheral blood samples: 40 or so ophthalmopathy, about 75 hyperthyroidism and some 17 progressor patients.

Hyperthyroidism patients were newly diagnosed, had a disease duration of under 2 months, and were aged 18 to 65 years. Patients with uncontrolled infections, other autoimmune diseases, pregnancy or lactation were excluded. Diagnoses were based on clinical symptoms, serum thyroxine and TRAb, thyroid ultrasound and orbital computed tomography. Blood from progressor patients was drawn when they were first diagnosed with hyperthyroidism, before any ophthalmopathy symptoms appeared. PBMCs were separated from around 9.1 ml of fresh peripheral blood using Ficoll-Paque density gradient centrifugation. Patients classed as progressors first received a Graves' hyperthyroidism diagnosis and then went on to develop ophthalmopathy during follow-up. Trizol reagent was used to extract total RNA, and RNA quality was then checked on an Agilent 2100 Bioanalyzer. The TCR beta CDR3 regions were amplified from RNA transcripts. The first round of RT-PCR for the TCR CDR3 was performed with the HTBI primer set and the Qiagen OneStep RT-PCR kit. A second multiplex PCR round built the libraries, followed by size selection and purification. Sequencing of the libraries was done on an Illumina HiSeq2000 using paired-end 100 bp reads. The study's processing was this. SOAPnuke was used to process the raw data, removing reads that contained adapters or uncalled bases, had a mean Phred below 15, or lacked an exact match to the constant primer or identifier. High-quality paired reads were merged with COPE v1.2.5, and unique nucleotide sequences were defined as clonotypes. MiTCR v1.1 was used to align clonotypes to the IMGT TRBV, TRBD and TRBJ reference segments. Analysis was restricted to V-J combinations with a frequency above 0.0001, which covered about 99% of repertoires. A TCS score was defined as the ratio of F50 (clonal expansion) to E x V (chaos), with BLOSUM62-based TCRdist applied between CDR3 peptides within each V-J. Welch's t-statistics and random forest reduced around 520 V-J features to 10 to 15, which were used in a naive Bayes classifier (R e1071). Through fastp at Q25 and MiXCR, TCRdb rebuilt clones from the public reads, retaining in-frame beta chains. Entries that share a CDR3 protein sequence are merged under the most common genes and DNA. The V and J calls reflect TCRdb's pipeline rather than the authors' work. The sample table holds 370,000 or so distinct CDR3 sequences, of which roughly 14% were seen once. The ten largest account for under 25% of the sample.

The CDR3 measures 14 amino acids from cysteine to phenylalanine. Just CDR3 DNA is preserved here, 42 bases in frame from base 1. The germline V gene sets CDR1 to SGHDT and CDR2 to YYEEEE. Cut back by 0 bases and 2 bases, the V and J ends lie 8 bases apart. Overall study outcomes, separate from this receptor: No statistical method was used to fix the sample size in advance, and group allocation was not hidden from the investigators. A 13 V-J signature model separated ophthalmopathy from stable hyperthyroidism, with 87.88% sensitivity and about 81% specificity in cross-validation and 80%/75% in testing. Most expanded thyroid clonotypes (frequency above 0.001) were also found in blood, which suggests that blood repertoires may mirror thyroid immune responses. In validation, the model predicted progression to ophthalmopathy with 65% to 71% sensitivity and around 72% specificity, a median of 6.5 months before onset.

The sample consisted of blood. The sequence derives from a man aged 25-40 years with Graves' hyperthyroidism that later progressed to Graves' ophthalmopathy. The receptor chain draws on TRBV5-6 and TRBJ1-2; the D gene cannot be resolved reliably. CDR3 protein: CASSLVQQNYGYTF. The nucleotides read TGTGCCAGCAGCTTGGTACAGCAGAACTATGGCTACACCTTC.